This T cell receptor (beta chain) was sequenced in a study of beta chain features in type 1 diabetes. Study at large: Researchers looked at over 100,000,000 sorted cells across all samples.

Looked up from germline, CDR1 is SQVTM and CDR2 is ANQGSEA. The CDR3 has 14 residues. V shed 6 bases and J shed 8 bases, with 19 bases lying between them. Expressed TCRB transcripts were sequenced, since all the RNA that had been isolated was reverse transcribed. Libraries were prepared by immunoSEQ multiplex PCR; TCRdb keeps only in-frame clonotypes and omits some of them. The sample shows 620,000 or so clones, roughly 16% of them seen only once. Heparinised blood was drawn once per donor, averaging roughly 120 mL. This sequence originates from a man between 18 and 35 years old in good health. V gene TRBV29-1 combines with J gene TRBJ1-4, with D possibly matching TRBD1 (5 bases). The sequenced sample was naive CD4+ T cells from blood. The CDR3 DNA is TGCAGCGTGTCCGGGACCCTTGGGGGGGAAAAACTGTTTTTT. It codes for CSVSGTLGGEKLFF. Looking up the rest from reference TRBV29-1 and TRBJ1-4 gives the full variable domain: SAVISQKPSRDICQRGTSLTIQCQVDSQVTMMFWYRQQPGQSLTLIATANQGSEATYESGFVIDKFPISRPNLTFSTLTVSNMSPEDSSIYLCSVSGTLGGEKLFFGSGTQLSVL.